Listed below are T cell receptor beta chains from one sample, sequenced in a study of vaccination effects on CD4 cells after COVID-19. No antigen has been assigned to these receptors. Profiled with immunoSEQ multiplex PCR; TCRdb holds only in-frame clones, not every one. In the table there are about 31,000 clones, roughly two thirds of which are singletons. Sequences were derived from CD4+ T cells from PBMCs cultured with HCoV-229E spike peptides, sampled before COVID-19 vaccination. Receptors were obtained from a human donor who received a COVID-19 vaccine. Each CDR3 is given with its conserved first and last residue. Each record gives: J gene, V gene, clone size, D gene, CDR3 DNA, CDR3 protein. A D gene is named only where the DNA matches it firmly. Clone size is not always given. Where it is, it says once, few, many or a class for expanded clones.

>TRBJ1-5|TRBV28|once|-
TGTGCCAGCAGTCCCTTTTCGGGTCCACTAAGGCCCCAGCATTTT
CASSPFSGPLRPQHF
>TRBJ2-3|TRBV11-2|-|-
TGTGCCAGCAGCAGGGGGGCCAGAGGGACAGATACGCAGTATTTT
CASSRGARGTDTQYF
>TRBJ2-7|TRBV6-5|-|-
TGTGCCAGCAGGGAGCCCCCCTACGAGCAGTACTTC
CASREPPYEQYF
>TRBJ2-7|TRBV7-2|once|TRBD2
TGTGCCAGCAGCTTAATGAGTAGCGGGAGCTCCTACGAGCAGTACTTC
CASSLMSSGSSYEQYF
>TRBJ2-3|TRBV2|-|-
TGTGCCAGCAGTGACCGGGACCTCAGCACAGATACGCAGTATTTT
CASSDRDLSTDTQYF
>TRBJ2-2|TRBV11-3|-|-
TGTGCCAGCAGCTTAAGGGGCCGGGGGAACACCGGGGAGCTGTTTTTT
CASSLRGRGNTGELFF
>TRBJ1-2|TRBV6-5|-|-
TGTGCCACTTTGGGGATGGCGATCTATGGCTACACCTTC
CATLGMAIYGYTF
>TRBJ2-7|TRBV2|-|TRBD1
TGTGCCAGCAGTCCTCTGACAGGGGGGATGCAGTACTTC
CASSPLTGGMQYF
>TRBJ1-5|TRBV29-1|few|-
TGCAGCGTGGGGTTAACAGGCAATCAGCCCCAGCATTTT
CSVGLTGNQPQHF
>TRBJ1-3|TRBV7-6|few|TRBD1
TGTGCCAGCAGCCCCTCCGGGACAGGTTCGGACACCATATATTTT
CASSPSGTGSDTIYF
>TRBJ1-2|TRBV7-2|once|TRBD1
TGTGCCAGCAGCCAAACTTACAGGGGCTATGGCTACACCTTC
CASSQTYRGYGYTF
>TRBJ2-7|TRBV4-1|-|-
TGCGCCAGCAGCCAAGGCGGGGATCTCTCTTACGAGCAGTACTTC
CASSQGGDLSYEQYF
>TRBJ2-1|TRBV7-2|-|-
TGTGCCAGCAGCTCAGCTGATTTGACCGGGAGACAGTTCTTC
CASSSADLTGRQFF
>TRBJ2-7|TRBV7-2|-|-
TGTGCCAGCAGCCGAGGACCCCCGGGGGAGCAGTACTTC
CASSRGPPGEQYF
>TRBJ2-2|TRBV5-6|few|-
TGTGCCAGCAGCTTGGCACACGGGGAGCTGTTTTTT
CASSLAHGELFF
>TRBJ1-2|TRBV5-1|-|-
TGCGCCAGCAGCTTGCAAACAGTAGACCTCTCTGGCTACACCTTC
CASSLQTVDLSGYTF
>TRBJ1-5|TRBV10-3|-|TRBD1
TGTGCCATCAGTGAGCCTAGCTGGACAGGGCAAGATCAGCCCCAGCATTTT
CAISEPSWTGQDQPQHF
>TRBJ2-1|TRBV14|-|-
TGTGCCAGCAGGCTGACGGGACTCTTGAGGGGGGAGCAGTTCTTC
CASRLTGLLRGEQFF
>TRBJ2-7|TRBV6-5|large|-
TGTGCCAGCAGTCAGGCGACTAGTACCTACGAGCAGTACTTC
CASSQATSTYEQYF
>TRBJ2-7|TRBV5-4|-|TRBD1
TGTGCCAGCAGCATCCGGACAGGCTACAAGTACTTC
CASSIRTGYKYF
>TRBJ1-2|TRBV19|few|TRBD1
TGTGCCAGTAGAGACAGGGGGCGCGTCGATGGCTACACCTTC
CASRDRGRVDGYTF
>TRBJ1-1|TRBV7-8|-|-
TGTGCCAGCAGCTTACTCTCGATTAGAGCCCGGGGGGATACTGAAGCTTTCTTT
CASSLLSIRARGDTEAFF
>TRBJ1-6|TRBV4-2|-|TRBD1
TGTGCCAGCAGCCCAAGACAGGGGTGGAATTCACCCCTCCACTTT
CASSPRQGWNSPLHF
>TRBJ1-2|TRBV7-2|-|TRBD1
TGTGCCAGCAGCTTAGGGGGACAGGGGCTAATCTATGGCTACACCTTC
CASSLGGQGLIYGYTF
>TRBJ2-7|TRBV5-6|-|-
TGTGCCAGCAGCTTCGGACAGACTACCATCTACGAGCAGTACTTC
CASSFGQTTIYEQYF